Listed below are T cell receptor beta chains from one sample, sequenced in a study of naive and memory T cell subsets. From the UMI-ligation and nested PCR reads, TCRdb called clonotypes with MiXCR, one entry per CDR3 protein. The sample includes about 140,000 distinct CDR3 sequences, approximately 20% of them seen just once. The sample taken for sequencing was naive CD8+ T cells from blood. The receptor set was obtained from a human donor in good health. CDR3s include the opening cysteine and the closing phenylalanine or tryptophan.

TRBV24-1	TRBJ2-7	CATSDNYEQYF
TRBV28	TRBJ1-1	CASTPGGGTEAFF
TRBV19	TRBJ2-7	CASNEGPTYEQYF
TRBV6-1	TRBJ1-2	CASSETGQGYTF
TRBV6-2/TRBV6-3	TRBJ2-1	CASSFPELAGGRTYNEQFF
TRBV6-5	TRBJ1-6	CASSTGTGKNSPLHF
TRBV7-9	TRBJ2-5	CASSLDRRGETQYF
TRBV7-6	TRBJ2-5	CASSRGGRGETQYF
TRBV7-8	TRBJ2-1	CASSSINEQFF
TRBV4-3	TRBJ1-2	CASSQVYGRGDGYTF
TRBV7-9	TRBJ2-1	CASSSKTGDEQFF
TRBV7-9	TRBJ2-7	CASRLAGGITYEQYF
TRBV12-3/TRBV12-4	TRBJ1-2	CASSFSLNYGYTF
TRBV2	TRBJ1-1	CASSEIQEIEAFF
TRBV29-1	TRBJ2-5	CSADGLGARETQYF
TRBV14	TRBJ2-7	CASSLWGQYEQYF
TRBV5-4	TRBJ2-7	CASSLVDWVAGEQYF
TRBV6-5	TRBJ2-3	CASSYGVDTQYF
TRBV27	TRBJ2-7	CASSLSPSYEQYF
TRBV19	TRBJ2-2	CASRSGELFF
TRBV12-3/TRBV12-4	TRBJ2-7	CASSLSLREGREQYF
TRBV28	TRBJ2-7	CASSTRDRDYEQYF
TRBV5-4	TRBJ2-2	CASSGTGGGTGELFF
TRBV12-3/TRBV12-4	TRBJ1-5	CASRLLGGNQPQHF
TRBV5-1	TRBJ2-7	CASSLRNPSEQYF
TRBV12-3/TRBV12-4	TRBJ2-7	CASSGGPPSYEQYF
TRBV6-5	TRBJ1-1	CASSYSDTPNTEAFF
TRBV7-8	TRBJ1-3	CASSAGVNTIYF
TRBV3-1	TRBJ2-5	CASSQDGVGRETQYF
TRBV12-3/TRBV12-4	TRBJ2-7	CASSLWGRAYEQYF
TRBV27	TRBJ1-5	CASSESDSNQPQHF
TRBV12-3/TRBV12-4	TRBJ2-7	CASTSKLAAPYEQYF
TRBV7-9	TRBJ1-1	CASSMSGTQPNTEAFF
TRBV7-9	TRBJ2-7	CASSLRAGGDFEQYF
TRBV15	TRBJ2-1	CATSRGDRTGGNYNEQFF
TRBV5-1	TRBJ2-2	CASSFGQFMNTGELFF
TRBV2	TRBJ2-1	CASTPIGRDLSNEQFF
TRBV20-1	TRBJ2-7	CSARNGRAGYEQYF
TRBV27	TRBJ2-1	CATRAGVAYNEQFF
TRBV7-6	TRBJ2-1	CASSSLSGRAMGQFF
TRBV6-6	TRBJ2-1	CASLGDFNEQFF
TRBV28	TRBJ2-3	CASSWSGRITDTQYF
TRBV6-5	TRBJ2-3	CASSEGLAESDTQYF